A single TCR beta chain is shown here with its context. This clone came up a few times. Its antigen is currently not known. There are no base qualities to consult, and no much larger clone falls within one base. These data belong to a study of shared clonotypes between healthy human individuals (TCRdb year 2020). General notes on the study: Two women and a few men aged 18 to 49 years were included in the cohort. Per donor, three plates each were used for CD4 naive and CD4 memory, two for CD8 naive, and one for CD8 memory. Blood TCR repertoires of roughly 5 healthy adults were deeply sequenced to estimate repertoire size and the extent of clonotype sharing between individuals. Libraries were prepared and TCR repertoires were sequenced by different laboratories using diverse techniques, in order to increase sequencing depth and limit assay-specific biases. Each donor's leukapheresis produced roughly between roughly 0.85 and 9.5 billion PBMCs.

The donors were healthy, HIV-negative adults who had no recently reported acute infections or vaccinations. Every donor was a Caucasian adult living in Nashville, Tennessee, USA. CD4+ T cells were enriched through magnetic negative selection, after which naive cells were positively selected on CD45RA and the remaining negative fraction served as the memory subset. Blood was obtained by leukapheresis, after which PBMCs were separated by Ficoll-Histopaque density gradient centrifugation and cryopreserved in liquid nitrogen vapor phase. Purity and quantity of every magnetically sorted T cell population were checked by analytical flow cytometry. Each sorted fraction had its genomic DNA isolated and then quantified by UV absorbance on a Nanodrop 2000c. Broader findings and caveats from the paper: The small number of donors limited the genetic and exposure-history diversity represented. Across four donors, approximately 5% of naive CD4, 3% to 4% of naive CD8, 2% to 2.5% of memory CD4, and approximately 0.4% of memory CD8 clonotypes were shared. Naive subsets generally had larger estimated clonotype richness than memory subsets did. Compared with non-shared clonotypes, the clonotypes found in all four sorted-subset donors had higher generation probabilities. Sampling was limited to blood, and TCR repertoires in tissue likely differ from TCR repertoires in blood. Even with the large sequencing depth, rarefaction of the sorted-subset datasets indicated that sequencing was incomplete. Pairwise subsampling indicated that sequencing depth was expected to affect the degree of clonotype sharing among donors.

Trimming accounts for 3 bases at V and 4 bases at J, while the number of junction bases matched to no gene is 8. The germline V gene supplies CDR1 KGHSH and CDR2 LQKENI. Including the terminal cysteine and phenylalanine, the CDR3 comprises 16 residues. Only CDR3 DNA is held: 48 bases, read in frame from base 1. TCR CDR3 regions were amplified from genomic DNA by multiplex PCR using the deep immunoSEQ assay. Extracted genomic DNA from each cell subset was spread evenly across all wells of several immunoSEQ 96-well plates, with each plate serving as a replicate. Each replicate PCR for sorted subsets received about 220 ng genomic DNA, equal to roughly 29,000 T cell genomes. Purified libraries were measured with a Qubit 3.0 fluorometer, size-checked on a Bioanalyzer 2100, and measured again with the KAPA Library Quantification kit. Every immunoSEQ 96-well plate was sequenced on a separate single-read 150-cycle Illumina NextSeq 550 flow cell. The original methods were these. Because only junctional sequences without quality scores were contained in the immunoSEQ output, filtering matching that applied to full-length reads could not be performed. To assign V/J genes and CDR3, sequences were annotated using PyIR, a Python wrapper for IgBLAST v1.9, with IMGT germline references. Reads were removed for weak V/J assignments (E-value above 1e-6), missing CDR3, stop codons, out-of-frame junctions, or ambiguous translated residues. V3J clonotypes were defined as sequences sharing the same inferred V gene, J gene, and CDR3 amino acid sequence. Percentage overlap between repertoires was computed as shared unique clonotypes divided by the size of the smaller repertoire. RTK rarefaction, the Chao1 estimator, and Recon v2.1 estimates of unobserved clonotypes were used to assess repertoire richness. Generation probabilities were computed with OLGA for all TCRbeta clonotypes obtained by the gDNA method from a few donors. The table comes from immuneACCESS by way of TCRdb, which keeps in-frame sequences with V and J called. Part of the clones is missing from these tables; in studies checked, under half for an unresolved V gene and the rest for unknown reasons. The D gene and trimming were derived from the DNA, and the V and J assignments and clone size from that table. In all, the sample holds about 190,000 clones, and 60% to 75% of those were seen once. Around 9.3% of the sample is in the top ten clones.

This receptor chain uses TRBV18 and TRBJ2-2; 7 bases in the middle match TRBD2. This receptor was obtained from a man aged 25-45 years in good health. Specimen: memory CD4+ T cells sorted from blood. Reading the label with the study, this specimen's cell subset or site is: CD45RA-negative fraction. This receptor has the CDR3 CASSPYLADTTGELFF. The nucleotide sequence is given as TGTGCCAGCTCACCGTACCTAGCGGACACCACCGGGGAGCTGTTTTTT.